Below, 24 T cell receptor beta chains from the same sample are listed, as sequenced in a study of response to subunit inactivated influenza vaccine. TCRdb passed the RT-PCR reads through MiXCR, listing each CDR3 protein once. The sample consists of roughly 570,000 distinct CDR3 sequences, roughly 13% of them appearing once. The sequencing used PBMCs from blood, collected roughly 45 days after vaccination. The receptors stem from a man aged 50 to 60 who received an inactivated influenza vaccine.

The count of this clonotype is one. The J gene is TRBJ2-7, the V gene TRBV5-1, with D unclear. Trimming cost V 4 bases and J 3 bases, with 11 bases left between them. CDR3 size: 13 residues. Looked up from germline, CDR1 is SGHRS and CDR2 is YFSETQ. The DNA for the CDR3 is TGCGCCAGCAGCCCACGACCGGACTACGAGCAGTACTTC. This sequence encodes CASSPRPDYEQYF. Together with reference TRBV5-1 and TRBJ2-7, the CDR3 gives the full variable domain: KAGVTQTPRYLIKTRGQQVTLSCSPISGHRSVSWYQQTPGQGLQFLFEYFSETQRNKGNFPGRFSGRQFSNSRSEMNVSTLELGDSALYLCASSPRPDYEQYFGPGTRLTVT.

The sample holds a few counts of this clonotype. The chain uses TRBV7-9 and TRBJ2-1; a possible D gene is TRBD2 (6 bases). The V gene's germline CDR1 is SEHNR and CDR2 FQNEAQ (reference sequence). Trimming removed 3 bases at V and 2 bases at J, with 11 bases between. The CDR3 sequence is 15 residues long. The CDR3 loop reads CASSFSGDPYNEQFF. CDR3 bases: TGTGCCAGCAGCTTTTCGGGGGACCCCTACAATGAGCAGTTCTTC.

This chain connects TRBV10-3 to TRBJ2-5; D unclear. V was clipped by 3 bases and J by 2 bases, with 22 bases between them. Germline assignment: CDR1 ENHRY and CDR2 SYGVKD. There are 18 residues in the CDR3. The CDR3 protein is CAISDNVRAYERQETQYF. Here the CDR3 DNA reads TGTGCCATCAGTGATAACGTCCGGGCCTACGAAAGGCAAGAGACCCAGTACTTC.

V is TRBV6-2 or TRBV6-3 and J is TRBJ2-3, with D unresolved. The CDR3 has 15 amino acids. The V end lost 1 base, the J end lost 2 bases, and 10 bases lay between the germline ends. Germline loops: CDR1 MNHEY, CDR2 SVGEGT. The CDR3 nucleotides read TGTGCCAGCAGTTACTTCCGGACCGCCACAGATACGCAGTATTTT. Its translation: CASSYFRTATDTQYF.

This clonotype showed up just a few times. The rearrangement uses TRBV15 and TRBJ2-1; 9 bases map to TRBD2. CDR1 is LNHNV, CDR2 YYDKDF, per germline (reference sequence). The trim removed 5 bases at V and 2 bases at J, leaving 13 bases unmatched. The CDR3 is 18 residues long. The CDR3 loop reads CATSSRRSGSIAYNEQFF. CDR3 in DNA: TGTGCCACCAGCTCGAGACGTAGCGGGAGTATCGCCTACAATGAGCAGTTCTTC.

The table lists this clonotype with a few counts. J is TRBJ2-3 and V is TRBV10-3; 11 nucleotides line up with TRBD2. The V segment lost 10 bases and the J segment 3 bases; nucleotides outside the gene matches: 6. This CDR3 spans 14 amino acids. CDR1 is ENHRY, CDR2 SYGVKD, per germline. The chain's CDR3 is CATRLAGRTDTQYF. The CDR3 region has the DNA TGTGCCACCCGACTAGCGGGGCGAACAGATACGCAGTATTTT.

There are a few counts of this clonotype. This chain's CDR3 is CASSRQIHSYEQYF. The CDR3 nucleotides are TGTGCCAGCAGCCGACAGATCCACTCCTACGAGCAGTACTTC. The chain couples TRBV3-1 to TRBJ2-7, with D possibly matching TRBD1 (5 bases). Germline CDR1 is LGHDT and CDR2 is YNNKEL (reference sequence). The CDR3 has 14 residues. V shed 4 bases and J shed 0 bases, with 10 bases lying between them.

J is TRBJ2-7 and V is TRBV10-3; 9 bases are a match to TRBD1. The CDR3 contains 14 residues. Germline CDR1 ENHRY, CDR2 SYGVKD. V trimming: 11 bases; J trimming: 2 bases; junction bases outside the gene matches: 10. This CDR3 is CAARPGQGTYEQYF. CDR3 sequence (DNA): TGTGCCGCCAGACCGGGACAGGGCACCTACGAGCAGTACTTC.

CDR3: CASRVRVSDTQYF. CDR3 nucleotide sequence: TGTGCCAGCAGAGTCAGGGTCTCAGATACGCAGTATTTT. The chain uses TRBV12-3 or TRBV12-4 and TRBJ2-3; TRBD1 might be the D (5 bases). V lost 6 bases and J lost 4, with 11 bases in between. The CDR3 covers 13 residues.

This chain connects TRBV12-3 or TRBV12-4 to TRBJ2-1; 7 bases are shared with TRBD1. Trimming at V came to 3 bases and at J to 9 bases, leaving 8 bases not matched to a gene. This CDR3 comprises 14 residues. Written as DNA, the CDR3 is TGTGCCAGCAGTTTTTCCCAGACAGGGTCTGAGCAGTTCTTC. Amino acids: CASSFSQTGSEQFF.

The CDR3 protein is CATSGFRGGGQETQYF. Here the CDR3 DNA reads TGTGCCACCAGTGGCTTTAGAGGGGGGGGGCAAGAGACCCAGTACTTC. V is TRBV24-1 and J is TRBJ2-5, with a possible D match to TRBD2 (7 bases). This CDR3 is built from 16 residues. CDR1 and CDR2 (germline): KGHDR, SFDVKD. V was shortened by 5 bases and J by 2 bases, with 17 bases between the two germline ends.

This clonotype was recorded at least ten times. This rearrangement joins TRBV20-1 to TRBJ1-6, with 8 positions matching TRBD1. Germline-derived CDR1 and CDR2 are DFQATT and SNEGSKA (reference sequence). Germline trimming cut 6 bases from V and 7 bases from J; bases unmatched to any gene: 8. The CDR3 is 14 residues long. CDR3 sequence (DNA): TGCAGTGCCCGGACAGGGACCTTAAATTCACCCCTCCACTTT. Encoded protein: CSARTGTLNSPLHF.

This clonotype was found a few times. The chain carries TRBV6-1 and TRBJ2-7; D may correspond to TRBD1 or TRBD2 (5 bases each). Germline CDR1 and CDR2: MNHNS and SASEGT. Trimming left V 6 bases short and J 0 bases short, with 15 bases between. The CDR3 has 15 amino acids. The CDR3 is CASRLGRDPSYEQYF. CDR3 nucleotide sequence: TGTGCCAGCAGACTTGGACGGGACCCCTCCTACGAGCAGTACTTC.

This clonotype has at least ten counts. The CDR3 DNA reads TGCAGCGTTGCTGTCGGCGGAAGCACAGATACGCAGTATTTT. Amino acids: CSVAVGGSTDTQYF. The chain links TRBV29-1 to TRBJ2-3; unclear D gene. Trimming left V 4 bases short and J 0 bases short, with 11 bases between. The CDR3 contains 14 residues. CDR1 and CDR2 from the germline V gene are SQVTM and ANQGSEA.

CDR3 DNA sequence: TGTGCCAGCGCCCACGGGGGCGGAAGCTCTGGGGCCAACGTCCTGACTTTC. Translation: CASAHGGGSSGANVLTF. The chain joins TRBV6-2 or TRBV6-3 to TRBJ2-6, with D perhaps given as TRBD1 or TRBD2 (6 bases each). Germline CDR1 and CDR2: MNHEY and SVGEGT. The germline V and J ends were trimmed by 8 bases and 0 bases, with 17 bases remaining between them. The CDR3 is made up of 17 amino acids.

J is TRBJ2-5 and V is TRBV3-1, with a weak D call TRBD1 (6 bases). Germline V lookup: CDR1 LGHDT, CDR2 YNNKEL (reference sequence). The CDR3 runs to 14 residues. Trimming took 2 bases from V and 3 from J, leaving 10 bases between them. In nucleotides, the CDR3 is TGTGCCAGCAGCCAACCCGGACAGAAAGAGACCCAGTACTTC. This translates into CASSQPGQKETQYF.

The chain couples TRBV7-6 to TRBJ2-5, with D possibly matching TRBD1 (6 bases). Trimming shortened V by 3 bases and J by 5 bases, and 19 bases separated the two germline ends. Germline CDR1 is SGHVS and CDR2 is FNYEAQ. The CDR3 extends over 16 amino acids. As DNA, the CDR3 is TGTGCCAGCAGCTTCTTGGCTGACAGGAGGAATGAGACCCAGTACTTC. It encodes CASSFLADRRNETQYF.

V and J are TRBV6-1 and TRBJ1-3; 8 bases are a match to TRBD1. The CDR3 covers 14 residues. CDR1 is MNHNS and CDR2 is SASEGT in the germline V gene. V lost 6 bases to trimming and J lost 2 bases; unmatched junction nucleotides: 3. The CDR3 coding sequence is TGTGCCAGCAGGCCGACAGGGGCTGGAAACACCATATATTTT. It codes for CASRPTGAGNTIYF.

Only a few counts were recorded for this clonotype. The chain links TRBV15 to TRBJ2-5; a weak D match, TRBD2 (5 bases). With 2 bases removed from V and 2 bases from J, the gap between germline ends came to 21 bases. The CDR3 runs to 18 residues. Germline V lookup: CDR1 LNHNV, CDR2 YYDKDF (reference sequence). The CDR3: CATSRPIQINLAQETQYF. The CDR3 DNA reads as TGTGCCACCAGCAGACCGATCCAAATTAATCTAGCACAAGAGACCCAGTACTTC.

The chain is built from TRBV14 and TRBJ2-5; 10 nucleotides align to TRBD2. The germline gives CDR1 SGHDN, CDR2 FVKESK. V lost 1 base and J lost 3; bases outside the gene matches: 5. The CDR3 totals 16 residues. CDR3 protein: CASSQGPLAGKETQYF. The CDR3 DNA follows: TGTGCCAGCAGCCAAGGTCCACTAGCGGGAAAAGAGACCCAGTACTTC.

This clonotype was counted a few times. The rearrangement uses TRBV20-1 and TRBJ1-5, with TRBD1 identical over 7 bases. The V gene's germline CDR1 is DFQATT and CDR2 SNEGSKA (reference sequence). The CDR3 covers 12 residues. J was trimmed by 6 bases and V by 6 bases; bases with no gene match: 5. CDR3 sequence reads: CSAGQVVQPQHF. The DNA of the CDR3 is TGCAGTGCAGGACAGGTTGTTCAGCCCCAGCATTTT.

This clonotype showed up many times. The chain recombines TRBV5-6 with TRBJ1-5; D might be TRBD1 (5 bases). CDR1 SGHDT and CDR2 YYEEEE come from the germline V gene. The CDR3 totals 16 residues. Trimming cost V 3 bases and J 3 bases, with 16 bases left between them. The CDR3 loop is CASSSQGQGNNQPQHF. CDR3 DNA sequence: TGTGCCAGCAGCTCCCAGGGCCAGGGAAACAATCAGCCCCAGCATTTT.

The rearrangement links TRBV7-2 to TRBJ2-2, with D hard to call. Trimming shortened V by 5 bases and J by 5 bases, and 12 bases separated the two germline ends. Germline assignment: CDR1 SGHTA and CDR2 FQGNSA. This CDR3 is 14 amino acids long. The CDR3 DNA is TGTGCCAGCAGCCTGAGTTATAGGACCGGGGAGCTGTTTTTT. It encodes CASSLSYRTGELFF.

The V and J genes are TRBV12-3 or TRBV12-4 and TRBJ1-5, with 9 nucleotides matching TRBD1. The CDR3 runs to 17 residues. Trimming at V came to 0 bases and at J to 4 bases, leaving 7 bases not matched to a gene. As DNA, the CDR3 is TGTGCCAGCAGTTTAGCATGGGACAGGGTTTCGAATCAGCCCCAGCATTTT. The encoded protein is CASSLAWDRVSNQPQHF.